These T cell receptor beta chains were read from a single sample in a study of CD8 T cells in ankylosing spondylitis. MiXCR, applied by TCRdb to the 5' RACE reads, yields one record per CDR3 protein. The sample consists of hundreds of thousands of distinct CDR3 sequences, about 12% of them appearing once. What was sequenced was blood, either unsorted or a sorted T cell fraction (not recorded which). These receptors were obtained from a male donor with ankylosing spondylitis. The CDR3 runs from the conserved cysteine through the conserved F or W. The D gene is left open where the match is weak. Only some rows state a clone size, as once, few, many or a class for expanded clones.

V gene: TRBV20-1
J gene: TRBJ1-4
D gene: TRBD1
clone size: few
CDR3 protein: CSATLTGAGEKLFF
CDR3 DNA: TGCAGTGCTACATTGACAGGGGCTGGTGAAAAACTGTTTTTT

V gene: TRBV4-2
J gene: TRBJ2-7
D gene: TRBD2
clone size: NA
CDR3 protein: CASSHLGLAENYEQYF
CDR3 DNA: TGTGCCAGCAGCCACCTCGGACTAGCGGAGAACTACGAGCAGTACTTC

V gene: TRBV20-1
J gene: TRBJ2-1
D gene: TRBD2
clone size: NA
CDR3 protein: CSAFTLAGGGGNEQFF
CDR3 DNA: TGCAGTGCTTTCACCTTAGCGGGAGGGGGAGGGAATGAGCAGTTCTTC

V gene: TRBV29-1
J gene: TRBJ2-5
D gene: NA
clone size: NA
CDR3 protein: CSVEIGSSKETQYF
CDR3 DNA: TGCAGCGTTGAAATCGGGTCATCGAAAGAGACCCAGTACTTC

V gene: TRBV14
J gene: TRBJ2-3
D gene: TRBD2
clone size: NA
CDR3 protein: CASSLPRASGNTDTQYF
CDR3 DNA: TGTGCCAGCAGCCTCCCACGGGCTAGCGGGAACACAGATACGCAGTATTTT

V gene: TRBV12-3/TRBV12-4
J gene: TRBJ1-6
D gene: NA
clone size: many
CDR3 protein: CASSLAGPDNSPLHF
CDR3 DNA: TGTGCCAGCAGTTTAGCTGGTCCGGACAACTCACCCCTCCACTTT

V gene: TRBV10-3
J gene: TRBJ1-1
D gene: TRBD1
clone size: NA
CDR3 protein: CAITSQGMNTEAFF
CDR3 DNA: TGTGCCATCACATCACAGGGGATGAACACTGAAGCTTTCTTT

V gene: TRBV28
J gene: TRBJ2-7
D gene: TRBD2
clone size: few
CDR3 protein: CASSFAGEGSYEQYF
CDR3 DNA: TGTGCCAGCAGTTTCGCGGGAGAGGGCTCCTACGAGCAGTACTTC

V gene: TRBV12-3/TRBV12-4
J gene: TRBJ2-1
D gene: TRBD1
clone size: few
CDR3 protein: CASSPGTGNYNEQFF
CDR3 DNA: TGTGCCAGCAGTCCCGGGACAGGGAACTACAATGAGCAGTTCTTC

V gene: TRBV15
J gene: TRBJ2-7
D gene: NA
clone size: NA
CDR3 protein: CATSNGKRAYEQYF
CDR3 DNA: TGTGCCACCAGCAATGGGAAGCGAGCCTACGAGCAGTACTTC

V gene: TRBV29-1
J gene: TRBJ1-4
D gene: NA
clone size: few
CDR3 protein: CSVGSANEKLFF
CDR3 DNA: TGCAGCGTTGGGTCGGCTAATGAAAAACTGTTTTTT

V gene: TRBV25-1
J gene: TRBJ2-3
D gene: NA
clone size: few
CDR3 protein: CASSEQLSHTQYF
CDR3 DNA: TGTGCCAGCAGTGAACAGCTCTCCCATACGCAGTATTTT

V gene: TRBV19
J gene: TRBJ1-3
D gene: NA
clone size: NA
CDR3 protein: CASDDRTGNTIYF
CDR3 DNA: TGTGCCAGTGACGACAGGACTGGAAACACCATATATTTT

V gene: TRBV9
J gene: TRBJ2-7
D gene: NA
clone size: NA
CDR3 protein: CASSVGDGGYEQYF
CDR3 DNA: TGTGCCAGCAGCGTAGGGGACGGGGGCTACGAGCAGTACTTC

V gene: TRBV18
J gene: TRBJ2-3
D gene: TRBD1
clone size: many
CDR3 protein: CASSRDRADTQYF
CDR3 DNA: TGTGCCAGCTCCCGGGACAGGGCGGATACGCAGTATTTT

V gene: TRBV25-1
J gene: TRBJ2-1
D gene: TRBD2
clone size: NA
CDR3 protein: CASRGGKVADYNEQFF
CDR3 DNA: TGTGCCAGCAGGGGGGGGAAGGTAGCGGATTACAATGAGCAGTTCTTC

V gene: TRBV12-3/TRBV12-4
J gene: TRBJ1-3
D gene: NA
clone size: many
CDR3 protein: CASSLPVGGRVPSSGNTIYF
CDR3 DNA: TGTGCCAGCAGTTTACCGGTTGGGGGGAGGGTCCCGAGCTCTGGAAACACCATATATTTT

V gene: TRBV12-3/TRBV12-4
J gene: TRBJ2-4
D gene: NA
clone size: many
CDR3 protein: CASSLGAGKNIQYF
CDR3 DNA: TGTGCCAGCAGTTTAGGGGCGGGCAAAAACATTCAGTACTTC

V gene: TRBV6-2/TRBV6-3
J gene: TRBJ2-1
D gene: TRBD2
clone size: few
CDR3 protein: CASRVAGLIIDEQFF
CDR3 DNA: TGTGCCAGCAGGGTAGCGGGACTCATTATCGATGAGCAGTTCTTC

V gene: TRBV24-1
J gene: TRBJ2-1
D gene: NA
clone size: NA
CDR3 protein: CATSDAGQRDEQFF
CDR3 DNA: TGTGCCACCAGTGATGCCGGGCAGCGGGATGAGCAGTTCTTC

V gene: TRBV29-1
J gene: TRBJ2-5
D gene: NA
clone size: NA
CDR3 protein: CSVEDQARAWEETQYF
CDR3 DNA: TGCAGCGTTGAAGATCAGGCCAGGGCTTGGGAGGAGACCCAGTACTTC

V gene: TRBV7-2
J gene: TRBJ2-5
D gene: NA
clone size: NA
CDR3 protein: CASSSPPLHAETQYF
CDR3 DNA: TGTGCCAGCAGCTCCCCTCCTCTCCATGCAGAGACCCAGTACTTC

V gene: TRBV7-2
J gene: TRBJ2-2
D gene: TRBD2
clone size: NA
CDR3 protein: CASSRQPTSGNTGELFF
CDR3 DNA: TGTGCCAGCAGCAGACAGCCGACTAGCGGAAACACCGGGGAGCTGTTTTTT

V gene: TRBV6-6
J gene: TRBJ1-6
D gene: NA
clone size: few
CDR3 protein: CASSYGANSPLHF
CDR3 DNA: TGTGCCAGCAGTTACGGGGCTAATTCACCCCTCCACTTT

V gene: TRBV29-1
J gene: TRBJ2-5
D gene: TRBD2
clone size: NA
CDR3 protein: CSVYATASSGRNFYQETQYF
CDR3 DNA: TGCAGCGTTTACGCTACCGCGTCTAGCGGGAGGAATTTTTACCAAGAGACCCAGTACTTC

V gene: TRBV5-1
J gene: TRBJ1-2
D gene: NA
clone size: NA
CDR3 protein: CASSGEPGVSYGYTF
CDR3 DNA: TGCGCCAGCAGTGGGGAACCGGGGGTGAGCTATGGCTACACCTTC

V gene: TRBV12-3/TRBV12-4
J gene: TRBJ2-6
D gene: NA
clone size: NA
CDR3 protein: CASSWKGANVLTF
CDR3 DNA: TGTGCCAGCAGTTGGAAAGGGGCCAACGTCCTGACTTTC

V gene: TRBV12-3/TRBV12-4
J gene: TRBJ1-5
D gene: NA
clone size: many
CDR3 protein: CASSPGSNQPQHF
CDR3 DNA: TGTGCCAGCAGTCCAGGCAGCAATCAGCCCCAGCATTTT

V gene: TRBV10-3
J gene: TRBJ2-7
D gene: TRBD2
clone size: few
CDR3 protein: CAIRLAGKDEQYF
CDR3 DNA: TGTGCCATCAGACTAGCGGGAAAGGACGAGCAGTACTTC

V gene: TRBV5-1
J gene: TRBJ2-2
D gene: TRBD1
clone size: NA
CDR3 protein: CASAPSTGTGVSTGELFF
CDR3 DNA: TGCGCCAGCGCGCCTTCAACCGGGACAGGGGTTAGCACCGGGGAGCTGTTTTTT

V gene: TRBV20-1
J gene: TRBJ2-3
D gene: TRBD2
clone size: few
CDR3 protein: CSAVMGLAGGDGTDTQYF
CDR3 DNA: TGCAGTGCTGTTATGGGACTAGCGGGAGGGGATGGCACAGATACGCAGTATTTT

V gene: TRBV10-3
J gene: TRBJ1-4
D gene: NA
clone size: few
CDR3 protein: CAISARGGAEKLFF
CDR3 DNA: TGTGCCATCAGTGCCCGGGGGGGCGCAGAAAAACTGTTTTTT

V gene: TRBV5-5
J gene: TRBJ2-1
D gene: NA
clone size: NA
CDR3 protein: CASSHQDAPAGEQFF
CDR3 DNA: TGTGCCAGCAGCCATCAAGACGCCCCGGCGGGGGAGCAGTTCTTC

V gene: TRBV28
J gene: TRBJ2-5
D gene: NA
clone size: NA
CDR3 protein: CASSLSRVSRETQYF
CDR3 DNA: TGTGCCAGCAGTTTATCCAGGGTATCAAGAGAGACCCAGTACTTC

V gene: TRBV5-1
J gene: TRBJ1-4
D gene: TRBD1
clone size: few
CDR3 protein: CASSLEGQGNEKLFF
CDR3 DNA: TGCGCCAGCAGCTTGGAGGGACAGGGTAATGAAAAACTGTTTTTT

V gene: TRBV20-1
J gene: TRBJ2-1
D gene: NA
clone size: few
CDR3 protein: CSTGYNEQFF
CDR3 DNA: TGCAGTACTGGATACAATGAGCAGTTCTTC

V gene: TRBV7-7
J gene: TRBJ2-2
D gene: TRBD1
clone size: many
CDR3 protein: CASSLGQGAHTGELFF
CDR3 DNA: TGTGCCAGCAGCTTAGGGCAGGGGGCCCACACCGGGGAGCTGTTTTTT

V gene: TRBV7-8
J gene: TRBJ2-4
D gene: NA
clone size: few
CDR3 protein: CASSLTRDLNIQYF
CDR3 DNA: TGTGCCAGCAGCTTAACCAGGGACCTAAACATTCAGTACTTC

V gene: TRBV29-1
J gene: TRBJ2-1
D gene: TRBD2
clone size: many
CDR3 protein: CSVDPLEREFDEQFF
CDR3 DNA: TGCAGCGTTGACCCTTTAGAGCGGGAGTTCGATGAGCAGTTCTTC

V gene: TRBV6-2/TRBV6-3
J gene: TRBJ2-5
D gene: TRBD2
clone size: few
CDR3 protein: CASSYARLAGVETQYF
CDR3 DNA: TGTGCCAGCAGTTACGCAAGACTAGCGGGAGTGGAGACCCAGTACTTC

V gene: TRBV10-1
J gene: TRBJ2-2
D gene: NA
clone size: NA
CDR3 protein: CASSDPGSGQSTGELFF
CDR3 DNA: TGCGCCAGCAGTGACCCCGGCAGCGGACAGAGCACCGGGGAGCTGTTTTTT